This paragraph covers one T cell receptor beta chain sequence. What it recognizes is unknown. Amplification started from genomic DNA. Multiplex PCR with 30 forward and 13 reverse primers amplified the TCR beta CDR3. From the multiplex PCR reads, TCRdb called clonotypes with MiXCR, one entry per CDR3 protein. The table has a few hundred thousand distinct CDR3 sequences, approximately 50% seen once. This sample is part of a study of type 1 and type 2 diabetes patients. Overall study context: Sequencing for the whole study yielded 18,976,912 paired-end reads. Whole-study findings and limits: Type 2 diabetes repertoires were more diverse than type 1 diabetes repertoires.

The CDR3 has 16 amino acids. Trimming removed 4 bases at V and 5 bases at J, with 18 bases between. Germline V gives CDR1 SGHTS, CDR2 YDEGEE. Other autoimmune diseases and infections within the past four weeks excluded donors. Peripheral blood, 9 to 10 milliliters per participant, was collected. Sequencing was carried out using peripheral blood mononuclear cells (PBMCs). The TCR was taken from a young man with type 2 diabetes. The J gene is TRBJ2-2, the V gene TRBV5-8, with a tentative D call TRBD1 (6 bases). The CDR3 loop is CASSLNFGTYTGELFF. The DNA of the CDR3 is TGTGCCAGCAGCCTAAACTTCGGGACATATACCGGGGAGCTGTTTTTT.